This T cell receptor beta chain is drawn from a study of blood T cell repertoires in COVID-19. Study in general: The samples span acute and convalescent COVID-19 from the United States, Italy and Spain. From T cells, B-cell-depleted T cells, or PBMCs came the material, which was cDNA or gDNA.

V shed 6 bases, J shed 6 bases, and the junction held 11 bases outside the gene matches. This CDR3 contains 15 residues. Germline CDR1 reads MNHNY; CDR2 reads SVGAGI (reference sequence). As handled by the study authors: Cell counts per sample came from amplifying reference gene primers. Some clones are missing from TCRdb's copy, which holds only in-frame ones; the method was immunoSEQ multiplex PCR. V, J and clone size derive from that table, while D and trimming were established from the DNA sequence. Among about 150,000 clones listed, 80% to 90% were seen once. Sequencing used peripheral blood. The TCR comes from a woman between 65 and 79 years old with acute or convalescent COVID-19. The rearrangement links TRBV6-6 to TRBJ2-4; TRBD2 matches at 7 bases. The CDR3 reads CASSSQWEGGNIQYF. The CDR3 DNA is TGTGCCAGCAGCTCCCAGTGGGAGGGCGGAAACATTCAGTACTTC.